This T cell receptor beta chain was documented in a study of blood T cells in healthy people across ages. The second PCR ran about 6 to 12 cycles with a sample-barcoded 5' primer and J-beta primers. TCRdb itself ran the 5' RACE reads through MiXCR, one entry per CDR3 protein. The table shows about 750,000 distinct CDR3 sequences, with about 55% occurring only once. CDR1 and CDR2 (germline): ENHRY, SYGVKD. The CDR3 contains 14 residues. J lost 1 base, V lost 7 bases, and 6 bases had no gene match. This receptor was obtained from an elderly man in good health. Sequenced material: blood. The rearrangement links TRBV10-3 to TRBJ1-1, with 7 bases fitting TRBD1. CDR3 sequence: CAINVQGPNTEAFF. The CDR3 coding sequence is TGTGCCATCAACGTACAGGGGCCGAACACTGAAGCTTTCTTT.